The 14 T cell receptor beta chains given below trace back to one sample, sequenced in a study of blood T cell repertoires in COVID-19. Here immunoSEQ multiplex PCR was the method, and the copy in TCRdb shows in-frame clones only, minus some. This table holds approximately 90,000 clones, approximately 81% found once. Specimen: peripheral blood. These receptors were collected from a man at least 80 years old with acute or convalescent COVID-19.

The chain employs TRBV5-6 and TRBJ2-7; 12 bases line up with TRBD2. The germline gives CDR1 SGHDT, CDR2 YYEEEE. The CDR3 is 16 amino acids. The J segment lost 4 bases and the V segment lost 1 base, leaving 6 bases of the junction unmatched. The CDR3 here is CASSLRTSGTVYEQYF. The CDR3 bases are TGTGCCAGCAGCTTGCGGACTAGCGGGACCGTTTACGAGCAGTACTTC.

This clone was detected only a few times. V usage is TRBV7-2 and J usage is TRBJ2-1; D remains ambiguous. V lost 1 base to trimming and J lost 9 bases, with 13 bases between them. The CDR3 is 14 residues long. The germline V gene encodes CDR1 SGHTA and CDR2 FQGNSA. In DNA form, the CDR3 reads TGTGCCAGCAGCTTAGGAAAAGTGGCTCCTGAGCAGTTCTTC. Amino acids: CASSLGKVAPEQFF.

In this sample, this clone turned up a few times. The chain employs TRBV27 and TRBJ2-7, with D perhaps matching TRBD2 (6 bases). This CDR3 comprises 15 residues. The V and J ends lost 6 bases and 1 base respectively, with 16 bases between them. In germline, CDR1 is MNHEY, CDR2 SMNVEV (reference sequence). The CDR3 here is CASRTIRDSSYEQYF. The CDR3 coding sequence is TGTGCCAGCAGGACAATCCGGGACTCTTCCTACGAGCAGTACTTC.

The V and J genes are TRBV4-1 and TRBJ1-5; possible D gene TRBD1, 6 bases. Germline values: CDR1 MGHRA, CDR2 YSYEKL. V lost 5 bases and J 2 bases, leaving 10 bases between the germline ends. The CDR3 loop spans 14 amino acids. The CDR3, as DNA: TGCGCCAGCAGCGGGGCAGGGGGCAATCAGCCCCAGCATTTT. As protein: CASSGAGGNQPQHF.

The chain is built from TRBV4-2 and TRBJ2-5, with 14 bases lining up with TRBD2. The V gene's germline CDR1 is LGHNA and CDR2 YNFKEQ. Trimming at V came to 1 base and at J to 3 bases, leaving 1 base not matched to a gene. The CDR3 has 16 amino acids. DNA of the CDR3: TGTGCCAGCAGCCAAGCGGGACTAGCGGGAGAAGAGACCCAGTACTTC. Amino acids: CASSQAGLAGEETQYF.

Concerning this clone: The junction shows a germline mismatch at one end, possibly a read error. V and J are TRBV7-2 and TRBJ2-7; the match to TRBD1 covers 7 bases. In germline, CDR1 is SGHTA, CDR2 FQGNSA. The CDR3 totals 12 residues. In DNA, the CDR3 is TGTGCCAGCAGCTCCCAGACAGGGCGCCCTTGCTTC. Its protein is CASSSQTGRPCF.

This chain connects TRBV29-1 to TRBJ1-5; no firm D call. The germline V gene encodes CDR1 SQVTM and CDR2 ANQGSEA. V lost 1 base, J lost 4 bases, and 8 bases lay in between. The CDR3 extends over 13 amino acids. The CDR3 loop is CSVEVRNNQPQHF. CDR3 nucleotide sequence: TGCAGCGTTGAAGTGCGGAATAATCAGCCCCAGCATTTT.

The chain links TRBV9 to TRBJ2-7, with 9 positions matching TRBD1. This CDR3 comprises 16 residues. The J segment lost 2 bases and the V segment lost 9 bases, leaving 15 bases of the junction unmatched. In germline, CDR1 is SGDLS, CDR2 YYNGEE. The CDR3 coding sequence is TGTGCCACCAGACCCGGGGGACAGGGCCAACCCTACGAGCAGTACTTC. As protein: CATRPGGQGQPYEQYF.

This clone turned up a few times. The rearrangement links TRBV27 to TRBJ2-1, with TRBD2 matching 10 bases. The V gene end was trimmed by 5 bases and the J gene end by 0 bases; junction bases not matched to a gene: 4. The CDR3 is 16 residues long. Looked up from germline, CDR1 is MNHEY and CDR2 is SMNVEV (reference sequence). The CDR3 coding sequence is TGTGCCAGCAGTCCAGCGGGAGGGCCCTCCTACAATGAGCAGTTCTTC. Translation: CASSPAGGPSYNEQFF.

V and J are TRBV29-1 and TRBJ1-5; D perhaps matches TRBD1 (6 bases). The CDR3 is made up of 13 amino acids. Germline values: CDR1 SQVTM, CDR2 ANQGSEA. The germline V and J ends were trimmed by 2 bases and 3 bases, with 8 bases remaining between them. The CDR3 sequence: CSVETGNNQPQHF. CDR3 in DNA: TGCAGCGTTGAAACAGGGAACAATCAGCCCCAGCATTTT.

This clone was picked up a small number of times. The chain has TRBV14 and TRBJ2-5; possible D gene TRBD2, 6 bases. Trimming took off 0 bases at V and 2 bases at J, with 16 bases between the two ends. There are 17 residues in the CDR3. The germline V gene encodes CDR1 SGHDN and CDR2 FVKESK. The DNA for the CDR3 is TGTGCCAGCAGCCAAGATCGGGGGTTCAGAAATCAAGAGACCCAGTACTTC. Encoded protein: CASSQDRGFRNQETQYF.

This clone was observed a single time. This chain joins TRBV11-3 and TRBJ2-1, with 12 bases fitting TRBD2. The trim removed 5 bases at V and 7 bases at J, leaving 12 bases unmatched. Per germline, CDR1 SGHNT and CDR2 YENEEA. CDR3 length: 17 amino acids. The CDR3 sequence: CASSPGLLAGGKNEQFF. CDR3 DNA: TGTGCCAGCAGCCCTGGCCTCCTAGCGGGAGGGAAAAATGAGCAGTTCTTC.

This rearrangement joins TRBV7-9 to TRBJ2-5; 8 nucleotides agree with TRBD2. The germline CDR1 and CDR2 sequences are SEHNR and FQNEAQ (reference sequence). V was pared by 5 bases and J by 5 bases, with 13 bases of the junction left unmatched. The CDR3 is 16 residues long. CDR3 loop: CASSHSGREDVETQYF. The CDR3 region has the DNA TGTGCCAGCAGCCACTCTGGGCGGGAGGACGTCGAGACCCAGTACTTC.

The chain joins TRBV5-1 to TRBJ2-3; no reliable D call. Looked up from germline, CDR1 is SGHRS and CDR2 is YFSETQ. V lost 3 bases and J 4 bases, leaving 9 bases between the germline ends. The CDR3 sequence is 13 residues long. This chain's CDR3 is CASSSVLADTQYF. The CDR3 nucleotides read TGCGCCAGCAGCTCCGTGTTAGCAGATACGCAGTATTTT.